The T cell receptor (beta chain) described here comes from a study of T cell repertoires in cytomegalovirus infection. Overall study findings and caveats: Ex vivo, HLA-C-restricted CMV-specific TCR beta clonotypes prevailed over the rest of the response.

Trimming took 4 bases from V and 2 from J, leaving 17 bases between them. In germline, CDR1 is MNHNS, CDR2 SASEGT. The CDR3 is 16 residues long. A word on this clonotype: What it recognizes is unknown.

TCRdb re-derived calls from the reads in MiXCR, one entry per CDR3 protein. This table has some 180,000 distinct CDR3 sequences, roughly a fifth appearing once. The sample consisted of PBMCs. J is TRBJ2-5 and V is TRBV6-1, with D uncertain. The TCR sequence derives from a human donor in good health (CMV status not recorded). Some clones in this sample may be carry-over from other donors' samples. As DNA, the CDR3 is TGTGCCAGCAGTGTTTCGGTAGGGTCCTTTCAAGAGACCCAGTACTTC. It is translated as CASSVSVGSFQETQYF.